This T cell receptor (delta chain) was documented in a study of Vδ1+ human thymocytes. Study outcomes and limitations: Thymic TRG and TRD repertoires appeared highly polyclonal. Despite high sort purity, about 20% of thymic T cell receptor delta sequences were Vdelta2. TRD repertoires were essentially private, unlike widely shared TRG clonotypes.

There are a few counts of this clone. Its target is not known. RNA was extracted from the cells and then reverse transcribed. Pooled V-gene forward primers with one constant-region reverse primer generated the CDR3 amplicons by multiplex PCR. TCRdb re-called the multiplex PCR reads via CATT. The sample holds 70,000 or so delta-chain clones, around 34% seen once. CDR1 TSWWSYY and CDR2 QGS come from the germline V gene. The CDR3 covers 15 residues. Trimming removed 1 base from V and 5 bases from J, with 14 bases in between. The sample was Vdelta1+ gamma-delta thymocytes from the thymus. This sample's subset: FACS-sorted CD3+ TCRalphabeta- TCRVdelta1+ TCRVdelta2- thymocytes. The chain recombines TRDV1 with TRDJ1; D is undetermined. The sequence came from a boy in the first two years of life who had congenital heart surgery. CDR3 loop: CALGERAQPWDKLIF. CDR3 DNA: TGTGCTCTTGGGGAACGAGCCCAGCCGTGGGATAAACTCATCTTT.